These 29 T cell receptor beta chains were all obtained from the same sample, sequenced in a study of T cells in localized non-small cell lung cancer. The table came from immunoSEQ multiplex PCR; TCRdb's copy has only in-frame clones and leaves some out. The sample has around 16,000 clones; approximately 80% are singletons. The material was peripheral blood, obtained before any cancer treatment. These receptors all come from a male donor aged 60 or over with stage I lung adenocarcinoma.

In its sample, this clone was seen a few times. V gene TRBV6-1 combines with J gene TRBJ1-6; D unclear. Germline CDR1 and CDR2: MNHNS and SASEGT. The CDR3 sequence is 15 residues long. V lost 1 base and J 3 bases, leaving 7 bases between the germline ends. CDR3 coding DNA: TGTGCCAGCAGTGAAGGACAAATCTATAATTCACCCCTCCACTTT. Encoded protein: CASSEGQIYNSPLHF.

This chain uses TRBV27 with TRBJ1-5; the match to TRBD1 covers 8 bases. The V and J ends lost 6 bases and 1 base, in that order; junction bases with no gene match: 8. The V gene's germline CDR1 is MNHEY and CDR2 SMNVEV (reference sequence). CDR3 length equals 16 residues. CDR3 protein: CASRADGQGSNQPQHF. The CDR3 DNA reads TGTGCCAGCAGGGCTGACGGACAGGGAAGCAATCAGCCCCAGCATTTT.

The V gene is TRBV4-1, the J gene TRBJ2-3; D is undetermined. The V gene's germline CDR1 is MGHRA and CDR2 YSYEKL. Trimming removed 4 bases from V and 2 bases from J, with 19 bases in between. This CDR3 is built from 17 residues. The CDR3 DNA sequence: TGCGCCAGCAGCCCCCGATCCTTTCGGGCCTACACAGATACGCAGTATTTT. The encoded protein is CASSPRSFRAYTDTQYF.

The chain's CDR3 is CASRGAGEETQYF. The CDR3 DNA follows: TGTGCCAGCAGAGGAGCGGGGGAAGAGACCCAGTACTTC. The chain joins TRBV2 to TRBJ2-5; 8 bases fit TRBD2. There are 13 residues in the CDR3. Germline V gene sequence: CDR1 SNHLY, CDR2 FYNNEI. J lost 3 bases, V lost 6 bases, and 3 bases had no gene match.

The chain uses TRBV18 and TRBJ1-2, with D tentatively TRBD1 (6 bases). The germline gives CDR1 KGHSH, CDR2 LQKENI. The CDR3 runs to 16 residues. With 3 bases removed from V and 1 base from J, the gap between germline ends came to 15 bases. The CDR3 DNA reads as TGTGCCAGCTCACCCGGCGCGTGGACAGATAACTATGGCTACACCTTC. Protein sequence: CASSPGAWTDNYGYTF.

This clone was counted once. This sequence joins TRBV9 and TRBJ1-3, with 9 bases fitting TRBD1. V was pared by 5 bases and J by 1 base, with 4 bases of the junction left unmatched. The CDR3 extends over 15 amino acids. In germline, CDR1 is SGDLS, CDR2 YYNGEE. This CDR3 reads CASSGQGLSGNTIYF. The CDR3 region has the DNA TGTGCCAGCAGTGGACAGGGGCTGTCTGGAAACACCATATATTTT.

J is TRBJ2-2 and V is TRBV5-6; the D gene could be TRBD1 or TRBD2 (5 bases each). The CDR3 extends over 15 amino acids. Germline-derived CDR1 and CDR2 are SGHDT and YYEEEE. V was pared by 0 bases and J by 13 bases, with 19 bases between. The CDR3 region has the DNA TGTGCCAGCAGCTTGGGACGGGACGCAAGTTTTGGGCTGTTTTTT. Amino acid sequence: CASSLGRDASFGLFF.

This chain links TRBV7-2 with TRBJ1-2; the D gene is possibly TRBD1 (6 bases). CDR3 length equals 14 residues. V lost 2 bases and J lost 5, with 12 bases in between. Looked up from germline, CDR1 is SGHTA and CDR2 is FQGNSA. CDR3 bases: TGTGCCAGCAGCTTATTGTGGGGGCAGTATGGCTACACCTTC. It translates to CASSLLWGQYGYTF.

The CDR3 here is CASSVAGRGAYEQYF. For the CDR3, the DNA is TGTGCCAGCAGCGTAGCCGGCAGGGGGGCCTACGAGCAGTACTTC. The gene calls are TRBV9 and TRBJ2-7; weak D call: TRBD1 (7 bases). Per the germline V gene, CDR1 is SGDLS and CDR2 is YYNGEE. This CDR3 comprises 15 residues. The V gene lost 0 bases and the J gene lost 2 bases, with 12 bases spanning the gap.

The chain employs TRBV5-4 and TRBJ2-7, with D tentatively TRBD2 (6 bases). V was trimmed by 4 bases and J by 3 bases, leaving 11 bases between them. The V gene's germline CDR1 is SGHNT and CDR2 YYREEE (reference sequence). The CDR3 contains 13 residues. The CDR3 region is CASSHRELYEQYF. CDR3 sequence (DNA): TGTGCCAGCAGCCATCGGGAGCTCTACGAGCAGTACTTC.

The rearrangement uses TRBV27 and TRBJ1-4, with a weak D call TRBD1 (5 bases). This CDR3 region has 13 residues. V lost 6 bases and J 8 bases, leaving 13 bases between the germline ends. Germline CDR1 MNHEY, CDR2 SMNVEV (reference sequence). In DNA, the CDR3 is TGTGCCAGCAGGGGACGAGCCTCGGAAAAACTGTTTTTT. As protein: CASRGRASEKLFF.

The genes are TRBV5-1 and TRBJ2-5, with D unclear. The germline V and J ends were trimmed by 1 base and 2 bases, with 9 bases remaining between them. Germline V gives CDR1 SGHRS, CDR2 YFSETQ. This CDR3 contains 14 residues. CDR3 nucleotides: TGCGCCAGCAGCTTGATGGGCCTTCAAGAGACCCAGTACTTC. Translated, it gives CASSLMGLQETQYF.

In its sample, this clone was seen a few times. The chain combines TRBV4-2 with TRBJ2-1; TRBD2 agrees at 8 bases. Germline trimming cut 0 bases from V and 8 bases from J; bases unmatched to any gene: 3. Germline V gene data show CDR1 as LGHNA and CDR2 as YNFKEQ. The CDR3 covers 14 residues. The CDR3 sequence: CASSQDGGADEQFF. The CDR3 DNA follows: TGTGCCAGCAGCCAAGACGGGGGGGCAGATGAGCAGTTCTTC.

The rearrangement joins TRBV10-1 to TRBJ1-5; D might be TRBD1 (6 bases). The CDR3 sequence is 17 residues long. Germline assignment: CDR1 WNHNN and CDR2 SYGVQD (reference sequence). Trimming shortened V by 5 bases and J by 5 bases, and 22 bases separated the two germline ends. The CDR3 is CASSKTTWTVTYQPQHF. CDR3 nucleotide sequence: TGCGCCAGCAGTAAAACGACATGGACAGTAACTTATCAGCCCCAGCATTTT.

This clone was picked up one time. The chain combines TRBV18 with TRBJ2-1, with a weak D call TRBD1 (7 bases). V was clipped by 3 bases and J by 3 bases, with 15 bases between them. The CDR3 is 16 amino acids. Per the germline V gene, CDR1 is KGHSH and CDR2 is LQKENI. CDR3 loop: CASSPDQGGVYNEQFF. DNA of the CDR3: TGTGCCAGCTCACCTGATCAGGGGGGTGTCTACAATGAGCAGTTCTTC.

This rearrangement joins TRBV5-1 to TRBJ2-1, with 12 bases that match TRBD2. The CDR3 has 17 amino acids. Per the germline V gene, CDR1 is SGHRS and CDR2 is YFSETQ. The J segment lost 3 bases and the V segment lost 0 bases, leaving 4 bases of the junction unmatched. The CDR3 spells CASSLEGLAGLYNEQFF. CDR3 DNA: TGCGCCAGCAGCTTGGAGGGACTAGCGGGCCTCTACAATGAGCAGTTCTTC.

The chain combines TRBV5-6 with TRBJ1-6, with D possibly being TRBD1 (6 bases). From germline, CDR1 is SGHDT and CDR2 YYEEEE. The CDR3 has 14 residues. V was clipped by 1 base and J by 8 bases, with 10 bases between them. CDR3 DNA sequence: TGTGCCAGCAGCTTGCTAACAGGGTATTCACCCCTCCACTTT. It codes for CASSLLTGYSPLHF. The full variable domain, in which reference TRBV5-6 and TRBJ1-6 provide the parts outside the CDR3, is DAGVTQSPTHLIKTRGQQVTLRCSPKSGHDTVSWYQQALGQGPQFIFQYYEEEERQRGNFPDRFSGHQFPNYSSELNVNALLLGDSALYLCASSLLTGYSPLHFGNGTRLTVT.

The chain joins TRBV2 to TRBJ1-5; 11 bases are shared with TRBD1. Looked up from germline, CDR1 is SNHLY and CDR2 is FYNNEI. The V segment lost 3 bases and the J segment 7 bases; nucleotides outside the gene matches: 2. CDR3 length: 14 amino acids. The CDR3 sequence is CASSDRDRGQPQHF. Written as DNA, the CDR3 is TGTGCCAGCAGTGATCGGGACAGGGGGCAGCCCCAGCATTTT. Full variable domain (rest looked up from reference TRBV2 and TRBJ1-5): EPEVTQTPSHQVTQMGQEVILRCVPISNHLYFYWYRQILGQKVEFLVSFYNNEISEKSEIFDDQFSVERPDGSNFTLKIRSTKLEDSAMYFCASSDRDRGQPQHFGDGTRLSIL.

The chain joins TRBV6-6 to TRBJ1-2, with D uncertain. Trimming shortened V by 2 bases and J by 4 bases, and 8 bases separated the two germline ends. The germline V gene encodes CDR1 MNHNY and CDR2 SVGAGI (reference sequence). The CDR3 loop spans 13 amino acids. The CDR3 loop is CASSYGVGYGYTF. Written as DNA, the CDR3 is TGTGCCAGCAGTTACGGGGTTGGCTATGGCTACACCTTC.

The gene calls are TRBV14 and TRBJ1-1; D remains ambiguous. CDR3 length: 13 amino acids. The germline V gene has CDR1 SGHDN and CDR2 FVKESK. Trimming stripped 4 bases from V and 0 bases from J, with 6 bases between. This CDR3 reads CASSRALNTEAFF. The CDR3 DNA follows: TGTGCCAGCAGCCGTGCTTTGAACACTGAAGCTTTCTTT.

CDR3 nucleotide sequence: TGTGCCAGTAGTCCGGGACTAGCGGGAGGAGAGACCCAGTACTTC. Translation: CASSPGLAGGETQYF. This chain uses TRBV19 with TRBJ2-5, with 15 nucleotides matching TRBD2. This CDR3 is 15 amino acids long. The germline gives CDR1 LNHDA, CDR2 SQIVND (reference sequence). V dropped 5 bases and J dropped 4; count of bases not matched to a gene: 2.

This chain joins TRBV5-6 and TRBJ2-1; possibly TRBD1 for D (6 bases). The germline V gene has CDR1 SGHDT and CDR2 YYEEEE. This CDR3 is 14 amino acids long. The germline V and J ends were trimmed by 4 bases and 6 bases, with 14 bases remaining between them. As DNA, the CDR3 is TGTGCCAGCAGCGTCAGGCAGGGGAGCAATGAGCAGTTCTTC. Residues: CASSVRQGSNEQFF. The complete variable domain, with remaining parts taken from reference TRBV5-6 and TRBJ2-1, reads DAGVTQSPTHLIKTRGQQVTLRCSPKSGHDTVSWYQQALGQGPQFIFQYYEEEERQRGNFPDRFSGHQFPNYSSELNVNALLLGDSALYLCASSVRQGSNEQFFGPGTRLTVL.

The gene calls are TRBV18 and TRBJ1-1; D call uncertain. Germline values: CDR1 KGHSH, CDR2 LQKENI. Trimming cost V 6 bases and J 3 bases, with 17 bases left between them. This CDR3 is 15 amino acids long. Here the CDR3 reads CASSSAPGGDTEAFF. The CDR3 DNA follows: TGTGCCAGCTCGTCCGCACCGGGTGGGGACACTGAAGCTTTCTTT. The whole variable domain, remainder taken from reference TRBV18 and TRBJ1-1, is NAGVMQNPRHLVRRRGQEARLRCSPMKGHSHVYWYRQLPEEGLKFMVYLQKENIIDESGMPKERFSAEFPKEGPSILRIQQVVRGDSAAYFCASSSAPGGDTEAFFGQGTRLTVV.

The DNA of the CDR3 is TGCGCCAGCAGCCAAGATCCCCAGGTAACCTACGAGCAGTACTTC. It encodes CASSQDPQVTYEQYF. The rearrangement links TRBV4-3 to TRBJ2-7, with unresolved D. This CDR3 comprises 15 residues. Germline CDR1 is LGHNA and CDR2 is YSLEER. V was cut by 0 bases and J by 2 bases, with 11 bases left in between.

V gene TRBV7-2 combines with J gene TRBJ2-1, with D tentatively TRBD2 (6 bases). Looked up from germline, CDR1 is SGHTA and CDR2 is FQGNSA. The CDR3 contains 13 residues. Trimming removed 10 bases from V and 1 base from J, with 11 bases in between. This CDR3 reads CAIRDSSYNEQFF. The CDR3 nucleotides read TGTGCCATACGGGACTCTTCCTACAATGAGCAGTTCTTC.

The chain is built from TRBV2 and TRBJ2-3; the match to TRBD2 covers 13 bases. CDR1 and CDR2 (germline): SNHLY, FYNNEI. The CDR3 runs to 16 residues. V lost 3 bases and J lost 4; bases outside the gene matches: 4. CDR3 nucleotides: TGTGCCAGCAGTGAGAGACTAGCGGGGGGTGCAGATACGCAGTATTTT. This encodes CASSERLAGGADTQYF.

The CDR3 here is CASLGDFNTEAFF. The DNA for the CDR3 is TGCGCCAGCCTAGGAGATTTTAACACTGAAGCTTTCTTT. The chain combines TRBV5-1 with TRBJ1-1; D is undetermined. Germline values: CDR1 SGHRS, CDR2 YFSETQ. Trimming removed 7 bases from V and 2 bases from J, with 12 bases in between. This CDR3 contains 13 residues.

The chain has TRBV5-4 and TRBJ2-5, with TRBD1 identical over 9 bases. The J call may be mistaken, given a closer DNA end match to TRBJ2-7. This CDR3 spans 15 amino acids. The germline V gene encodes CDR1 SGHNT and CDR2 YYREEE (reference sequence). The CDR3 protein is CASSLRRTGVAEQYF. CDR3 DNA: TGTGCCAGCAGCTTGAGGAGGACAGGGGTTGCCGAGCAGTACTTC.

The chain couples TRBV6-5 to TRBJ2-7; D unclear. Germline CDR1 and CDR2: MNHEY and SVGAGI. CDR3 length equals 14 residues. V dropped 6 bases and J dropped 0 bases, with 12 bases sitting between them. The CDR3 DNA is TGTGCCAGCAGGGCGGCGCAGGTCTCCTACGAGCAGTACTTC. Protein sequence: CASRAAQVSYEQYF.